The clone carrying this T cell receptor beta chain was counted only a few times. This entry comes from a study of blood T cell repertoires in COVID-19. The data were produced by immunoSEQ multiplex PCR, yet TCRdb's version contains in-frame clones alone and is incomplete. The repertoire includes 200,000 to 250,000 clones, around 90% of them detected once, and about 1.5% sits in the top ten. Looked up from germline, CDR1 is SNHLY and CDR2 is FYNNEI. Trimming stripped 6 bases from V and 7 bases from J, with 6 bases between. The CDR3 runs 11 residues. What was sequenced was peripheral blood. V gene TRBV2 combines with J gene TRBJ2-2, with D possibly TRBD1 on 5 matching bases. This clonotype was obtained from a young man with active or convalescent COVID-19. The CDR3 reads CASRGDGELFF. The CDR3 DNA reads TGTGCCAGCAGAGGGGACGGGGAGCTGTTTTTT.